The 25 T cell receptor beta chains listed next were all sequenced from one sample in a study of blood T cell repertoires in COVID-19. Profiling relied on immunoSEQ multiplex PCR, and the TCRdb table lists in-frame clones only, not all of them. The sample records approximately 130,000 clones, over 65% being singletons. Input material: peripheral blood. Receptors originate from a man aged 55 to 70 with acute or convalescent COVID-19.

This chain links TRBV4-3 with TRBJ1-5; D is undetermined. V shed 1 base and J shed 4 bases, with 5 bases lying between them. CDR3 length equals 13 residues. The V gene's germline CDR1 is LGHNA and CDR2 YSLEER. The CDR3 sequence is CASSQGQNQPQHF. In DNA form, the CDR3 reads TGCGCCAGCAGCCAAGGTCAGAATCAGCCCCAGCATTTT.

V and J are TRBV5-6 and TRBJ2-7; a weak D match, TRBD2 (6 bases). The germline V gene encodes CDR1 SGHDT and CDR2 YYEEEE. The CDR3 contains 15 residues. The V end lost 0 bases, the J end lost 3 bases, and 13 bases lay between the germline ends. The CDR3 here is CASSLAGGNYYEQYF. CDR3 sequence (DNA): TGTGCCAGCAGCTTGGCCGGCGGGAACTACTACGAGCAGTACTTC.

The chain has TRBV25-1 and TRBJ1-1; D might be TRBD1 (6 bases). The V end lost 1 base, the J end lost 6 bases, and 9 bases lay between the germline ends. Germline assignment: CDR1 MGHDK and CDR2 SYGVNS. The CDR3 has 13 residues. The CDR3 DNA is TGTGCCAGCAGTGAATTGGCAGGGGCTGAAGCTTTCTTT. Amino acid sequence: CASSELAGAEAFF.

A word on this clone: No DNA is shown, since the ends of the CDR3 on it are uncertain; the CDR3 is the one TCRdb lists. This chain uses TRBV27 with TRBJ2-6; no DNA check was done on the table's D call, TRBD1. CDR1 and CDR2 (germline): MNHEY, SMNVEV (reference sequence). 14 amino acids form the CDR3, both terminal residues included. The CDR3: CASSSSDINNVLTF.

The chain has TRBV27 and TRBJ2-2; maybe TRBD1 (5 bases). The CDR3 contains 15 residues. V lost 2 bases, J lost 4 bases, and 11 bases lay in between. The V gene's germline CDR1 is MNHEY and CDR2 SMNVEV (reference sequence). The CDR3 is CASSLLPDSTGELFF. CDR3 DNA sequence: TGTGCCAGCAGTTTACTCCCTGACAGCACCGGGGAGCTGTTTTTT.

This sequence joins TRBV5-1 and TRBJ2-2, with 8 nucleotides matching TRBD1. Germline-derived CDR1 and CDR2 are SGHRS and YFSETQ. V dropped 4 bases and J dropped 6; count of bases not matched to a gene: 5. This CDR3 contains 14 residues. DNA for the CDR3: TGCGCCAGCAGCCGACAGGGGTCACCCGGGGAGCTGTTTTTT. Translation gives CASSRQGSPGELFF. The full variable domain, its missing parts supplied by reference TRBV5-1 and TRBJ2-2, is KAGVTQTPRYLIKTRGQQVTLSCSPISGHRSVSWYQQTPGQGLQFLFEYFSETQRNKGNFPGRFSGRQFSNSRSEMNVSTLELGDSALYLCASSRQGSPGELFFGEGSRLTVL.

The J gene is TRBJ2-7, the V gene TRBV5-4, with 11 bases identical to TRBD1. CDR3 length equals 16 residues. Germline V gene data show CDR1 as SGHNT and CDR2 as YYREEE (reference sequence). Trimming cost V 4 bases and J 7 bases; bases outside gene matches: 13. The CDR3 DNA follows: TGTGCCAGCAGCCAAGGGGGCGGACAGGGGGCGCGGGAGCAGTACTTC. Amino acids: CASSQGGGQGAREQYF.

The chain recombines TRBV5-1 with TRBJ2-5; 8 bases align to TRBD2. V trimming: 3 bases; J trimming: 5 bases; junction bases outside the gene matches: 12. Germline V gene data show CDR1 as SGHRS and CDR2 as YFSETQ. This CDR3 is built from 16 residues. This CDR3 is CASSSGSGSFWETQYF. For the CDR3, the DNA is TGCGCCAGCAGCTCAGGGAGCGGGAGTTTCTGGGAGACCCAGTACTTC.

The chain joins TRBV15 to TRBJ1-3; TRBD1 aligns across 7 bases. The V segment lost 1 base and the J segment 9 bases; nucleotides outside the gene matches: 18. CDR1 is LNHNV, CDR2 YYDKDF, per germline (reference sequence). This CDR3 has 18 residues. The CDR3 bases are TGTGCCACCAGCAGAGCAGACACGGACAGGACCGGGCGGGGCACCATATATTTT. Its protein is CATSRADTDRTGRGTIYF.

The chain carries TRBV6-2 or TRBV6-3 and TRBJ2-2; 9 bases agree with TRBD2. The CDR3 is 16 residues long. CDR1 is MNHEY, CDR2 SVGEGT, per germline. V was clipped by 6 bases and J by 4 bases; unmatched bases: 9. The CDR3 bases are TGTGCCAGCAGCGTGGGCGGGAGGGGCCCCACCGGGGAGCTGTTTTTT. It codes for CASSVGGRGPTGELFF.

The rearrangement links TRBV6-5 to TRBJ1-1; D is uncertain. CDR1 MNHEY and CDR2 SVGAGI come from the germline V gene. CDR3 length: 13 amino acids. With 7 bases removed from V and 8 bases from J, the gap between germline ends came to 17 bases. CDR3 bases: TGTGCCAGCACGGTCACCGGGGTATCGGAAGCTTTCTTT. This sequence encodes CASTVTGVSEAFF.

This clone was observed a single time. The chain carries TRBV12-3 or TRBV12-4 and TRBJ2-1, with 8 bases identical to TRBD1. V was pared by 4 bases and J by 10 bases, with 3 bases of the junction left unmatched. This CDR3 is 12 amino acids long. The CDR3 here is CASSWGTGEQFF. The CDR3 DNA sequence: TGTGCCAGCAGTTGGGGGACAGGAGAGCAGTTCTTC.

This clone occurred a few times. The chain employs TRBV7-2 and TRBJ2-1; 11 bases agree with TRBD2. The V and J ends lost 5 bases and 5 bases, in that order; junction bases with no gene match: 8. Germline V CDR1 and CDR2: SGHTA, FQGNSA. This CDR3 is 16 amino acids long. CDR3 in amino acids: CASSLRLAGSHNEQFF. The CDR3 DNA sequence: TGTGCCAGCAGCCTCCGACTAGCGGGATCTCACAATGAGCAGTTCTTC.

This clone was counted once. The chain uses TRBV7-2 and TRBJ1-6; 7 bases are shared with TRBD1. The CDR3 has 15 residues. Germline V gene lookup returns CDR1 SGHTA and CDR2 FQGNSA. Trimming at V came to 1 base and at J to 3 bases, leaving 0 bases not matched to a gene. The CDR3: CASSLGQGYNSPLHF. As DNA, the CDR3 is TGTGCCAGCAGCTTAGGACAGGGCTATAATTCACCCCTCCACTTT.

This clone has more than one count but fewer than ten. This chain links TRBV7-9 with TRBJ2-1; 13 bases align to TRBD2. Unmatched junction bases numbered 4, after V lost 4 bases and J lost 7 bases. The CDR3 is 15 residues long. The germline CDR1 and CDR2 sequences are SEHNR and FQNEAQ (reference sequence). In DNA form, the CDR3 reads TGTGCCAGCAGCTACGGACTAGCGGGAGCGAATGAGCAGTTCTTC. It yields the protein CASSYGLAGANEQFF.

The rearrangement links TRBV28 to TRBJ2-3; D gene unclear. Germline CDR1 and CDR2: MDHEN and SYDVKM. Trimming stripped 4 bases from V and 1 base from J, with 9 bases between. The CDR3 runs 14 residues. The CDR3 DNA reads as TGTGCCAGCAGTTCTTATCGGGGCACAGATACGCAGTATTTT. Its protein product is CASSSYRGTDTQYF.

The rearrangement uses TRBV7-2 and TRBJ2-5; 16 bases match TRBD2. Germline CDR1 and CDR2: SGHTA and FQGNSA. The CDR3 runs 17 residues. V was clipped by 5 bases and J by 5 bases; unmatched bases: 8. The CDR3 protein is CASSPGTSGRARETQYF. The CDR3 coding sequence is TGTGCCAGCAGCCCCGGGACTAGCGGGAGGGCCCGGGAGACCCAGTACTTC.

This sequence joins TRBV27 and TRBJ1-2; no reliable D call. The germline CDR1 and CDR2 sequences are MNHEY and SMNVEV (reference sequence). V dropped 0 bases and J dropped 1 base, with 24 bases sitting between them. CDR3 length: 20 amino acids. CDR3 nucleotide sequence: TGTGCCAGCAGTTTATCGATACGCGATAAAACGGGAATACTTAACTATGGCTACACCTTC. This gives the protein CASSLSIRDKTGILNYGYTF.

The J gene is TRBJ1-6, the V gene TRBV7-2, with 9 bases identical to TRBD1. This CDR3 is 15 amino acids long. Germline V gene sequence: CDR1 SGHTA, CDR2 FQGNSA. Losses at the gene ends were 1 base for V and 6 bases for J; bases not matched to a gene: 1. CDR3 DNA: TGTGCCAGCAGCTTAGAGGACAGGGGTAATTCACCCCTCCACTTT. It specifies CASSLEDRGNSPLHF. The full variable domain, with the rest looked up from reference TRBV7-2 and TRBJ1-6, is GAGVSQSPSNKVTEKGKDVELRCDPISGHTALYWYRQSLGQGLEFLIYFQGNSAPDKSGLPSDRFSAERTGGSVSTLTIQRTQQEDSAVYLCASSLEDRGNSPLHFGNGTRLTVT.

Turning to this clone: Within the sample, other DNA sequences also encode this same CDR3. This rearrangement joins TRBV5-1 to TRBJ2-1; 13 bases are shared with TRBD2. Germline loops: CDR1 SGHRS, CDR2 YFSETQ. Losses at the gene ends were 3 bases for V and 9 bases for J; bases not matched to a gene: 3. The CDR3 loop spans 14 amino acids. DNA for the CDR3: TGCGCCAGCAGCTCCGGACTAGCGGGAGCTGAGCAGTTCTTC. Residues: CASSSGLAGAEQFF.

CDR3 sequence (DNA): TGTGCCAGCAGCCCATGGTCCGGCTCCTACGAGCAGTACTTC. Its protein product is CASSPWSGSYEQYF. The V call is TRBV28, the J call TRBJ2-7; D gene uncertain. Trimming stripped 6 bases from V and 0 bases from J, with 12 bases between. The germline CDR1 and CDR2 sequences are MDHEN and SYDVKM. The CDR3 consists of 14 residues.

The rearrangement links TRBV19 to TRBJ2-7; 7 nucleotides match TRBD1. Germline loops: CDR1 LNHDA, CDR2 SQIVND (reference sequence). Unmatched junction bases numbered 7, after V lost 2 bases and J lost 6 bases. The CDR3 has 14 amino acids. In nucleotides, the CDR3 is TGTGCCAGTAGTATATCTTGGACAGGCCGCGAGCAGTACTTC. This codes for CASSISWTGREQYF.

V is TRBV28 and J is TRBJ2-7, with D possibly matching TRBD1 (6 bases). The CDR3 has 12 amino acids. Deletions cut 6 bases from V and 2 bases from J, with 8 bases between. Germline V gene sequence: CDR1 MDHEN, CDR2 SYDVKM. The CDR3, as DNA: TGTGCCAGCAGAGACAGGCCCTACGAGCAGTACTTC. Translating it yields CASRDRPYEQYF.

The gene calls are TRBV7-8 and TRBJ2-7, with D possibly matching TRBD1 (6 bases). Germline assignment: CDR1 SGHVS and CDR2 FQNEAQ. The V and J ends lost 7 bases and 5 bases respectively, with 21 bases between them. CDR3 length equals 15 residues. The CDR3: CASTSNRDPFDEQYF. In DNA form, the CDR3 reads TGTGCCAGCACCAGCAACAGGGATCCGTTTGACGAGCAGTACTTC.

The chain recombines TRBV5-6 with TRBJ2-4, with 8 bases that match TRBD2. V trimming: 2 bases; J trimming: 5 bases; junction bases outside the gene matches: 0. Germline V CDR1 and CDR2: SGHDT, YYEEEE. The CDR3 length is 13 residues. In nucleotides, the CDR3 is TGTGCCAGCAGCTTAGCGGGAGAAAACATTCAGTACTTC. Its translation is CASSLAGENIQYF.